This T cell receptor beta chain was obtained from a study of blood T cells in healthy people across ages. The extraction recovered at least 6 micrograms of total RNA per sample. It was with a sample-barcoded 5' primer and a J-beta primer mix that a second PCR of roughly 7 to 12 cycles was run. With 12 random nucleotides, a template-switch adaptor tagged each individual cDNA molecule. TCRdb reprocessed the 5' RACE reads with MiXCR, giving one entry per CDR3 protein. The table includes hundreds of thousands of distinct CDR3 sequences, roughly 21% detected once. Notes on this clonotype: Its antigen remains unidentified.

Germline V lookup: CDR1 MDHEN, CDR2 SYDVKM. The CDR3 extends over 13 amino acids. V shed 8 bases and J shed 14 bases, with 22 bases lying between them. Study findings and constraints: Diversity estimates drawn from one million T cells were deemed underestimates.

This receptor was taken from a man in his 70s in good health. The sequenced sample was blood. J is TRBJ2-1 and V is TRBV28; D is undetermined. The CDR3 protein is CASCGTGSDEEFF. The DNA of the CDR3 is TGTGCCAGCTGCGGTACCGGGTCTGACGAGGAGTTCTTC.